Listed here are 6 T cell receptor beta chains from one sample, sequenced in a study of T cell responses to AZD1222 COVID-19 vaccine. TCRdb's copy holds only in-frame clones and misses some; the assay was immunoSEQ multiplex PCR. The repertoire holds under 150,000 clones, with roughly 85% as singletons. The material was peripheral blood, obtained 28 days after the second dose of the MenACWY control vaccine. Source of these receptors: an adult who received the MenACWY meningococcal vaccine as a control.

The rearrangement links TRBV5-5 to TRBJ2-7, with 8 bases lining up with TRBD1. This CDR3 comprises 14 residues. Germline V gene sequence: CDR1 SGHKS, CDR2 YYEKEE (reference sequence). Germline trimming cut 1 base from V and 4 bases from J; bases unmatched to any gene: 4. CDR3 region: CASSLTGGPYEQYV. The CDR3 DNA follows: TGTGCCAGCAGCTTGACAGGGGGACCTTACGAGCAGTACGTC.

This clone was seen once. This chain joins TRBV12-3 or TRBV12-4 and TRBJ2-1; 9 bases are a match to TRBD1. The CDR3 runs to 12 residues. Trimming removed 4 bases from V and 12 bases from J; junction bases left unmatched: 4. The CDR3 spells CASSWGQGGQFF. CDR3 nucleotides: TGTGCCAGCAGTTGGGGACAGGGCGGGCAGTTCTTC.

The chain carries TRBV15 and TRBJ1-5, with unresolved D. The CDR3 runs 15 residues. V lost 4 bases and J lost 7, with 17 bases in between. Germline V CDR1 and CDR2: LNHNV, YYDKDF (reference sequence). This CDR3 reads CATSNSEASGQPQHF. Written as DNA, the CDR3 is TGTGCCACCAGCAACTCCGAGGCTTCGGGGCAGCCCCAGCATTTT.

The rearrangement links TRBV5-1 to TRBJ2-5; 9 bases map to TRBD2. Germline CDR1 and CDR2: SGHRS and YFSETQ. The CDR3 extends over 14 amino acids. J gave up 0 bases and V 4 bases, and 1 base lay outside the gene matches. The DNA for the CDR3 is TGCGCCAGCAGCAGACTAGCGGACCAAGAGACCCAGTACTTC. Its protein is CASSRLADQETQYF.

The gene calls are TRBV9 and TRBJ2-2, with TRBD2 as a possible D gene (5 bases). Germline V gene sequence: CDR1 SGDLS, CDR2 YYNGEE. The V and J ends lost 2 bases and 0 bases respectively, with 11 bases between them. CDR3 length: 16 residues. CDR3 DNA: TGTGCCAGCAGCGTCGGGATCAGATCGAACACCGGGGAGCTGTTTTTT. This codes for CASSVGIRSNTGELFF.

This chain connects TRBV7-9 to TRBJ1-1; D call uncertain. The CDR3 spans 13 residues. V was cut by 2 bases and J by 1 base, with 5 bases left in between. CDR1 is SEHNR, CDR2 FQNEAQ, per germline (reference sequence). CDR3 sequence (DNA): TGTGCCAGCAGCTTACGGGAGAACACTGAAGCTTTCTTT. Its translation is CASSLRENTEAFF.